These 18 T cell receptor beta chains were sequenced from one sample in a study of T cells expressing NK-cell markers. Reanalyzing the 5' RACE reads, TCRdb keeps one entry per CDR3 protein, without DNA. The listing contains about 260,000 distinct CDR3 sequences. Sequenced sample: blood T cells: a sorted CD56 or NKG2C T cell subset, CD4+ or CD8+ T cells, or bulk PBMC T cells (not recorded which). The receptors stem from a woman between 18 and 70 years old in good health.

V is TRBV6-1 and J is TRBJ2-1; TCRdb names TRBD2, which stays unverified in the absence of DNA. In germline, CDR1 is MNHNS, CDR2 SASEGT. CDR3 size: 16 residues. CDR3 protein: CASSRLAGGPQNEQFF.

The chain combines TRBV7-2 with TRBJ1-5; the D gene TCRdb calls, TRBD1, cannot be checked with no DNA. The length of the CDR3 is 12 residues. Germline V gene lookup returns CDR1 SGHTA and CDR2 FQGNSA. The CDR3 spells CASSWGAQPQHF.

The chain couples TRBV11-1 to TRBJ2-7; checking the TCRdb D call of TRBD1 is not possible without DNA. The CDR3 runs 13 residues. Germline V gives CDR1 SGHAT, CDR2 FQDESV (reference sequence). CDR3 residues: CASSPTGGPEQYF.

The CDR3 loop is CSAGSARGNTEAFF. V usage is TRBV20-1 and J usage is TRBJ1-1; TCRdb's D call of TRBD1 is untestable without DNA. The V gene's germline CDR1 is DFQATT and CDR2 SNEGSKA (reference sequence). This CDR3 comprises 14 residues.

The rearrangement links TRBV20-1 to TRBJ2-3. The CDR3 contains 15 residues. Germline V gene lookup returns CDR1 DFQATT and CDR2 SNEGSKA (reference sequence). CDR3 amino acids: CSASRGGVSTDTQYF.

The chain employs TRBV19 and TRBJ1-5. This CDR3 spans 15 amino acids. Germline-derived CDR1 and CDR2 are LNHDA and SQIVND (reference sequence). The CDR3 is CASSKILRGNQPQHF.

This chain joins TRBV12-3 or TRBV12-4 and TRBJ2-1. The CDR3 has 14 residues. CDR3 region: CASNRQDAANEQFF.

The V call is TRBV29-1, the J call TRBJ2-1. Germline CDR1 SQVTM, CDR2 ANQGSEA. The CDR3 runs to 13 residues. CDR3 residues: CSVAESSYNEQFF.

This sequence joins TRBV7-8 and TRBJ1-3. The CDR3 is made up of 15 amino acids. The germline CDR1 and CDR2 sequences are SGHVS and FQNEAQ. The CDR3 here is CASSPRGISGNTIYF.

This sequence joins TRBV5-1 and TRBJ2-2. In germline, CDR1 is SGHRS, CDR2 YFSETQ. This CDR3 comprises 13 residues. CDR3 amino acids: CASSYRNTGELFF.

The V gene is TRBV20-1, the J gene TRBJ2-1; the D gene TCRdb calls, TRBD2, cannot be checked with no DNA. This CDR3 has 16 amino acids. Germline CDR1 DFQATT, CDR2 SNEGSKA (reference sequence). The CDR3 reads CSARDPETSGHNEQFF.

V gene TRBV18 combines with J gene TRBJ2-1. CDR3 length equals 15 residues. Germline loops: CDR1 KGHSH, CDR2 LQKENI. This chain's CDR3 is CASSPGLEPYNEQFF.

V gene TRBV15 combines with J gene TRBJ1-2; there is no DNA to check the TCRdb D call of TRBD1. CDR1 is LNHNV, CDR2 YYDKDF, per germline (reference sequence). CDR3 length equals 15 residues. Here the CDR3 reads CATSSGAGRLYGYTF.

The chain uses TRBV19 and TRBJ1-1; the D gene TCRdb calls, TRBD1, cannot be checked with no DNA. Germline CDR1 reads LNHDA; CDR2 reads SQIVND (reference sequence). This CDR3 is 15 amino acids long. CDR3 amino acids: CASRQGPGRNTEAFF.

The V call is TRBV5-1, the J call TRBJ1-1. CDR1 and CDR2 from the germline V gene are SGHRS and YFSETQ. The length of the CDR3 is 16 residues. The CDR3 here is CASSIGLLEGATEAFF.

The chain uses TRBV12-3 or TRBV12-4 and TRBJ1-1. The CDR3 spans 14 residues. CDR3 residues: CASVRSNLNTEAFF.

The chain employs TRBV12-3 or TRBV12-4 and TRBJ1-6; TCRdb outputs TRBD1, but without DNA this stays unchecked. This CDR3 comprises 15 residues. The CDR3 loop is CASRGQGAYNSPLHF.

This rearrangement joins TRBV19 to TRBJ2-1; the TCRdb call, TRBD2, lacks DNA for checking. Germline assignment: CDR1 LNHDA and CDR2 SQIVND (reference sequence). CDR3 length equals 14 residues. The CDR3 loop reads CASRARRATDEQFF.